This T cell receptor beta chain was recorded in a study of blood T cells in healthy people across ages. Only a few counts were recorded for this clonotype. Its antigen remains unidentified. V lost 3 bases and J lost 0, with 13 bases in between. Germline CDR1 is SGHRS and CDR2 is YFSETQ. The length of the CDR3 is 16 residues. A second PCR of about 7 to 11 cycles used a sample-barcoded 5' primer and a J-beta primer mix. Every molecule of cDNA carried a tag from a template-switch adaptor with 12 random nucleotides. One entry per CDR3 protein results from TCRdb running MiXCR on the 5' RACE reads. The table includes about 670,000 distinct CDR3 sequences, roughly two fifths detected once. Donation came from healthy Caucasian individuals in Russia who were aged about 6 to 100. Study observations and caveats: With naive T cell percentage, TCR beta diversity showed a strong correlation. A roughly linear age-dependent decrease characterized TCR beta diversity per million T cells.

The chain couples TRBV5-1 to TRBJ2-1, with D perhaps given as TRBD1 or TRBD2 (6 bases each). The sequence derives from a man older than 75 in good health. What was sequenced was blood. The CDR3 DNA is TGCGCCAGCAGCTCAGGGGACGGGGGCTCCTACAATGAGCAGTTCTTC. Its protein product is CASSSGDGGSYNEQFF. The full variable domain, in which reference TRBV5-1 and TRBJ2-1 provide the parts outside the CDR3, is KAGVTQTPRYLIKTRGQQVTLSCSPISGHRSVSWYQQTPGQGLQFLFEYFSETQRNKGNFPGRFSGRQFSNSRSEMNVSTLELGDSALYLCASSSGDGGSYNEQFFGPGTRLTVL.